A selection of T cell receptor beta chains follows, all from one sample in a study of cytomegalovirus exposure and HLA in healthy donors. Sequencing was performed with immunoSEQ multiplex PCR; in TCRdb, only in-frame clones are kept and a portion is missing. The table shows roughly 88,000 clones, with around 70% occurring only once. The sequenced sample was PBMCs. These receptors all stem from a man aged 50-59 years in good health and CMV-seronegative. CDR3s include the opening cysteine and the closing phenylalanine or tryptophan. A D gene is named only where the DNA matches it firmly. Clone size is stated in some rows and not others, as once, few, many or a class when expanded.

clone_size	d_call	j_call	v_call	cdr3_aa	cdr3_nt
NA	NA	TRBJ2-5	TRBV5-1	CASSSSGEKSETQYF	TGCGCCAGCAGCTCGTCGGGGGAGAAGAGTGAGACCCAGTACTTC
NA	TRBD1	TRBJ1-1	TRBV5-1	CASSPQGGSRLVGTEAFF	TGCGCCAGCAGTCCCCAAGGGGGCAGCAGGCTGGTGGGAACTGAAGCTTTCTTT
NA	NA	TRBJ2-7	TRBV29-1	CSVENRQTYEQYF	TGCAGCGTTGAAAACAGACAAACCTACGAGCAGTACTTC
NA	TRBD2	TRBJ2-3	TRBV7-2	CASSLKSGRGADTQYF	TGTGCCAGCAGCTTAAAAAGCGGGAGGGGGGCAGATACGCAGTATTTT
NA	TRBD1	TRBJ1-5	TRBV2	CASSHPGQGPNKPQHF	TGTGCCAGCAGCCACCCCGGACAGGGGCCCAATAAGCCCCAGCATTTT
NA	NA	TRBJ1-1	TRBV18	CASSRGGNTEAFF	TGTGCCAGCTCACGGGGGGGGAACACTGAAGCTTTCTTT
NA	NA	TRBJ1-1	TRBV5-4	CASSLEGTRRNTEAFF	TGTGCCAGCAGCTTGGAAGGTACGCGGCGGAACACTGAAGCTTTCTTT
NA	TRBD1	TRBJ2-5	TRBV5-6	CASSRKDRTQETQYF	TGTGCCAGCTCTAGGAAGGACAGGACTCAAGAGACCCAGTACTTC
NA	NA	TRBJ2-1	TRBV29-1	CSVCIGSLEQFF	TGCAGCGTTTGTATTGGATCACTAGAGCAGTTCTTC
NA	NA	TRBJ1-1	TRBV7-9	CASSLQVNTEAFF	TGTGCCAGCAGCTTACAGGTGAACACTGAAGCTTTCTTT
once	TRBD1	TRBJ1-4	TRBV5-4	CASTNRGLSGLREKLFF	TGTGCCAGCACCAACAGGGGGCTCTCAGGGCTACGTGAAAAACTGTTTTTT
few	TRBD1	TRBJ2-1	TRBV10-3	CVTGTGDNEQFF	TGTGTCACCGGGACAGGGGACAATGAGCAGTTCTTC
many	NA	TRBJ1-1	TRBV7-8	CASSSPGWTQNTEAFF	TGTGCCAGCAGCTCCCCGGGATGGACCCAGAACACTGAAGCTTTCTTT
NA	NA	TRBJ2-3	TRBV11-2	CASSPALGGTDTQYF	TGTGCCAGCAGCCCGGCCTTGGGAGGCACAGATACGCAGTATTTT
NA	TRBD1	TRBJ2-5	TRBV6-8	CASSSPQGPQETQYF	TGTGCCAGCAGTTCCCCACAGGGGCCGCAAGAGACCCAGTACTTC
many	TRBD1	TRBJ2-1	TRBV10-3	CAISGQTGGYNEQFF	TGTGCCATCAGCGGACAGACAGGGGGGTACAATGAGCAGTTCTTC
NA	TRBD1	TRBJ1-1	TRBV29-1	CSVAGTGMNTEAFF	TGCAGCGTCGCCGGGACAGGGATGAACACTGAAGCTTTCTTT
NA	NA	TRBJ2-5	TRBV2	CASAVREETQYF	TGTGCCAGCGCCGTCAGGGAAGAGACCCAGTACTTC
NA	NA	TRBJ1-1	TRBV27	CASSLRSLGTEAFF	TGTGCCAGCAGTTTGAGGTCCTTGGGCACTGAAGCTTTCTTT
NA	NA	TRBJ1-2	TRBV6-1	CASSPRQLGYTF	TGTGCCAGCAGTCCAAGACAGCTCGGCTACACCTTC
NA	NA	TRBJ2-2	TRBV30	CAWSPFFPRGGNTGELFF	TGTGCCTGGAGTCCATTCTTCCCCCGGGGTGGGAACACCGGGGAGCTGTTTTTT
NA	TRBD2	TRBJ2-3	TRBV5-1	CASRQGLDARTDTQYF	TGCGCCAGCAGGCAAGGACTAGACGCCCGCACAGATACGCAGTATTTT